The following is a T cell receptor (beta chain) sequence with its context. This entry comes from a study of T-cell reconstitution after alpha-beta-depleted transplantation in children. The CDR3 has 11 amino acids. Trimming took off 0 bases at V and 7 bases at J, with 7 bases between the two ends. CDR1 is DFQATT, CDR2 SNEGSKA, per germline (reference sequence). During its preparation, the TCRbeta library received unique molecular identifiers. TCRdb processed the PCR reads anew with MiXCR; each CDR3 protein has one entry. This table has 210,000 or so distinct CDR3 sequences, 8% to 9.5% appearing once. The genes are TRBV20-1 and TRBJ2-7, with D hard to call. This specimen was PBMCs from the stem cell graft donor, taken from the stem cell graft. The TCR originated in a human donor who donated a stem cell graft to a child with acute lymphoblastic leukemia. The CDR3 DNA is TGCAGTGCTAGAGAACCCGGGGAGCAGTACTTC. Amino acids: CSAREPGEQYF.